A single T cell receptor (beta chain) is shown here with its context. The sample originates from a study of blood T cells in healthy people across ages. The CDR3 covers 13 residues. CDR1 and CDR2 (germline): MNHNS, SASEGT. Next came a second PCR, run for 7 to 11 cycles, which used a sample-barcoded 5' primer along with a J-beta primer mix. From the 5' RACE reads, TCRdb called clonotypes with MiXCR, one entry per CDR3 protein. Among roughly 1,500,000 distinct CDR3 sequences listed, almost 35% were seen once. The clonotype originates from a woman aged 30 to 39 in good health. V and J are TRBV6-1 and TRBJ2-5, with 11 bases matching TRBD1. TRBJ2-7 matches the DNA end more closely, so the J call is doubtful. Sequencing was done on a sample of blood. CDR3 sequence: CASSGGQGGEQYF. The CDR3 DNA is TGTGCCAGCAGTGGGGGACAGGGGGGCGAGCAGTACTTC.